Detailed here is one T cell receptor beta chain. Its cognate antigen is unknown. Patients with autoimmune history or systemic immunosuppression were excluded. Sequencing was performed with immunoSEQ multiplex PCR; in TCRdb, only in-frame clones are kept and a portion is missing. Of 55,000 to 75,000 clones listed, about 81% are singletons. The record originates from a study of OX40 agonist ivuxolimab in advanced cancers. About the research overall: Ivuxolimab was delivered to patients intravenously every 2 weeks at doses spanning 0.01 to 10 mg/kg.

Notes on the study in general: Within 6 weeks, CD4+ and CD8+ blood T cells expanded clonally at 0.1 to 3.0 mg/kg.

The CDR3 has 14 amino acids. Germline V lookup: CDR1 SGHNT, CDR2 YYREEE (reference sequence). J gave up 4 bases and V 5 bases, and 7 bases lay outside the gene matches. Sequenced here: CD4+ or CD8+ T cells sorted from blood, sampled in a trial of the OX40 agonist ivuxolimab. The V gene is TRBV5-4, the J gene TRBJ1-2, with 8 positions matching TRBD1. This TCR came from an adult with an advanced solid tumor such as melanoma, head and neck, liver or kidney cancer. In DNA form, the CDR3 reads TGTGCCAGCAGTATGACAGGGGTACCCTATGGCTACACCTTC. Translating gives CASSMTGVPYGYTF. The full variable domain, in which reference TRBV5-4 and TRBJ1-2 provide the parts outside the CDR3, is ETGVTQSPTHLIKTRGQQVTLRCSSQSGHNTVSWYQQALGQGPQFIFQYYREEENGRGNFPPRFSGLQFPNYSSELNVNALELDDSALYLCASSMTGVPYGYTFGSGTRLTVV.